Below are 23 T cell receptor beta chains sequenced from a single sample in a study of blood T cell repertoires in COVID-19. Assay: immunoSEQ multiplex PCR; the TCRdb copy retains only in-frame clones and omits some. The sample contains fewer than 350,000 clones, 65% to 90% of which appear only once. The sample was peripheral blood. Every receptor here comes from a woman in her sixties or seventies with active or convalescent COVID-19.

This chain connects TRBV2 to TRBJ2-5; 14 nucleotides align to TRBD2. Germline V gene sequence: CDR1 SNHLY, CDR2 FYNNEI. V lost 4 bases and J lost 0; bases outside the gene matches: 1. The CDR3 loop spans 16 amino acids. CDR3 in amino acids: CASSGTSGGYQETQYF. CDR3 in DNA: TGTGCCAGCAGTGGGACTAGCGGGGGGTACCAAGAGACCCAGTACTTC.

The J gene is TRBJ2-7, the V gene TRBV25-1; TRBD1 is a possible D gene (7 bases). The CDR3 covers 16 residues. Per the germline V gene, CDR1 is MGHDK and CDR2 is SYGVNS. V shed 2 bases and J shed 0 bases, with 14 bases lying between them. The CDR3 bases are TGTGCCAGCAGTGAAGAAGGCCAGGGGGGCTCCTACGAGCAGTACTTC. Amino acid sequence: CASSEEGQGGSYEQYF.

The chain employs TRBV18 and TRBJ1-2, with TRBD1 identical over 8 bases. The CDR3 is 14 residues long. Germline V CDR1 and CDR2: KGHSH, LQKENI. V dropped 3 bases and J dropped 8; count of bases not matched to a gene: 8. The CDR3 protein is CASSPDGTGGGYTF. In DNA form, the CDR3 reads TGTGCCAGCTCACCGGACGGGACAGGTGGCGGCTACACCTTC.

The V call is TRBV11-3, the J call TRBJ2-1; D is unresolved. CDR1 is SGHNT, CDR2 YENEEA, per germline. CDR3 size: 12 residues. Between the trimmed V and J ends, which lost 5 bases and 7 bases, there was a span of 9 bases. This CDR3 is CASSLEPNEQFF. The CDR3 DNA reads TGTGCCAGCAGCCTCGAGCCGAATGAGCAGTTCTTC.

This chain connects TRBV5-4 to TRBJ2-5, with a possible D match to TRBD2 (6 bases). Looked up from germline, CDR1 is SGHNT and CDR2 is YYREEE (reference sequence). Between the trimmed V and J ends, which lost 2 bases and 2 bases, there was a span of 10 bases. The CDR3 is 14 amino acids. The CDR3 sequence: CASSFPGEQETQYF. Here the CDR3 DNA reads TGTGCCAGCAGCTTTCCGGGGGAACAAGAGACCCAGTACTTC.

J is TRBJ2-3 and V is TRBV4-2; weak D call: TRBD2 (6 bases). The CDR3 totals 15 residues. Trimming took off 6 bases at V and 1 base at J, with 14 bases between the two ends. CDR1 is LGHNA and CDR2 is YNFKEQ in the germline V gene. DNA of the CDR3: TGTGCCAGCAGATTGCTGGGGGGACGCACAGATACGCAGTATTTT. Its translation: CASRLLGGRTDTQYF.

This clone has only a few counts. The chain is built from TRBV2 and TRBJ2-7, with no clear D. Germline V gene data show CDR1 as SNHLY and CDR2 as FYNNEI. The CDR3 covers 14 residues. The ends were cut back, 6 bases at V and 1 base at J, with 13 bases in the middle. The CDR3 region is CASSLMVGSYEQYF. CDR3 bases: TGTGCCAGCAGCCTAATGGTCGGGTCCTACGAGCAGTACTTC. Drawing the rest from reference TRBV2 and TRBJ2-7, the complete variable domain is EPEVTQTPSHQVTQMGQEVILRCVPISNHLYFYWYRQILGQKVEFLVSFYNNEISEKSEIFDDQFSVERPDGSNFTLKIRSTKLEDSAMYFCASSLMVGSYEQYFGPGTRLTVT.

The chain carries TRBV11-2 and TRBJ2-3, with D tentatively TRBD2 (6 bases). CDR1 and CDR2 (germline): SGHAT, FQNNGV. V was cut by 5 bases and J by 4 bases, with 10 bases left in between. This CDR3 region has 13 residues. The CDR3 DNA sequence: TGTGCCAGCAGCCGGGGAGGCGCAGATACGCAGTATTTT. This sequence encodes CASSRGGADTQYF.

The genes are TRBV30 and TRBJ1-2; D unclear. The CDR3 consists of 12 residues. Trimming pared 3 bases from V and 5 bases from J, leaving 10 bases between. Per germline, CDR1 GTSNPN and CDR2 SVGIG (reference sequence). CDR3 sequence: CAWSGPGYGYTF. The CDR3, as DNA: TGTGCCTGGAGCGGTCCGGGATATGGCTACACCTTC.

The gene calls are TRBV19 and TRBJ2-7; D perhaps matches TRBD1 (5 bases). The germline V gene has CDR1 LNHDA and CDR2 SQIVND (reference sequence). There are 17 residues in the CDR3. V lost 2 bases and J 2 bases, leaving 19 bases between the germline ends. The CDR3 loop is CASSIKRAEGVPYEQYF. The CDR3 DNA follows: TGTGCCAGTAGTATAAAAAGGGCGGAAGGGGTCCCCTACGAGCAGTACTTC.

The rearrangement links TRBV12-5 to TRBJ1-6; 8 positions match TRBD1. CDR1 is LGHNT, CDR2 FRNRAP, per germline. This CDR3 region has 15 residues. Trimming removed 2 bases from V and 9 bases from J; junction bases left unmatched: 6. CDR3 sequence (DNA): TGTGCTAGTGGTTTGTCCGGACAGGGCCGTTCACCCCTCCACTTT. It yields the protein CASGLSGQGRSPLHF.

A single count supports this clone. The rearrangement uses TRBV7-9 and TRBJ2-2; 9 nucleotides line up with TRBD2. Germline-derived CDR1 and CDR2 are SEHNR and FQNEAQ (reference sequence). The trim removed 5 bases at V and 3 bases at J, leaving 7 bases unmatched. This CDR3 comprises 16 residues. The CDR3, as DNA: TGTGCCAGCAGCCCACAGACTAGCGGTCACACCGGGGAGCTGTTTTTT. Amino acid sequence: CASSPQTSGHTGELFF.

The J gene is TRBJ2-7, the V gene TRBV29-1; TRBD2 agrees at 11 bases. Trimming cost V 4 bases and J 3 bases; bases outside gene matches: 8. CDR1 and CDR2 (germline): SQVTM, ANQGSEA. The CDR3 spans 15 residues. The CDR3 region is CSVALAGESVYEQYF. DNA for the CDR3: TGCAGCGTTGCACTAGCGGGGGAAAGCGTCTACGAGCAGTACTTC.

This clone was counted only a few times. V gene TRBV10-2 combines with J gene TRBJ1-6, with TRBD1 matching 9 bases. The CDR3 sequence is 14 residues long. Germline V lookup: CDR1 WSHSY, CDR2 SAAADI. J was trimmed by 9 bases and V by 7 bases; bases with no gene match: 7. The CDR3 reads CASTEGTGLSPLHF. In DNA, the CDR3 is TGCGCCAGCACCGAGGGGACAGGGCTTTCACCCCTCCACTTT.

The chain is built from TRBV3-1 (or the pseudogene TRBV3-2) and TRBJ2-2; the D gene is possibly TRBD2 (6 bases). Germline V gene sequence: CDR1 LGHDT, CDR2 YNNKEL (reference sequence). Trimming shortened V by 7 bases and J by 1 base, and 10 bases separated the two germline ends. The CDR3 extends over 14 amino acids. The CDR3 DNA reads TGTGCCAGCATGCCTAGCGTGAACACCGGGGAGCTGTTTTTT. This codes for CASMPSVNTGELFF.

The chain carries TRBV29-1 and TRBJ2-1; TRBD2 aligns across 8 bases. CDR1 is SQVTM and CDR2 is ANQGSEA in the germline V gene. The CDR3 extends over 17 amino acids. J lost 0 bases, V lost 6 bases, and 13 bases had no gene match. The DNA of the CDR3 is TGCAGCGTACCTTCAACTAGCGGTTCCCTCTCCTACAATGAGCAGTTCTTC. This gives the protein CSVPSTSGSLSYNEQFF.

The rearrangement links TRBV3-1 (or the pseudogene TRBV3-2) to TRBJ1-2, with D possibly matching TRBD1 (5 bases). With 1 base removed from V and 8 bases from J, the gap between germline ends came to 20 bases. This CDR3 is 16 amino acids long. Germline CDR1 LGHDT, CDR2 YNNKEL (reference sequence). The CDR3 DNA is TGTGCCAGCAGCCAAGGAGTTGGGGCCAGGGTGGAGGGCTACACCTTC. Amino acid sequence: CASSQGVGARVEGYTF.

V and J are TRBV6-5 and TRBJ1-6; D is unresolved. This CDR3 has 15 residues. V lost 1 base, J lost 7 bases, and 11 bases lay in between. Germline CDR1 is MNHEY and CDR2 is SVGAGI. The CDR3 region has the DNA TGTGCCAGCAGTTACTTGCCGGTCCTAAATTCACCCCTCCACTTT. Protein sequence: CASSYLPVLNSPLHF.

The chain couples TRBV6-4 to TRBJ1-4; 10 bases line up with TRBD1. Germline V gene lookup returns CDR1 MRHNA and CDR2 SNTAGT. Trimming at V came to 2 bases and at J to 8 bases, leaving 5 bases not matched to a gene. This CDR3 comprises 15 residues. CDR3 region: CASSDARTGGEKLFF. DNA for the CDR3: TGTGCCAGCAGTGACGCCAGGACAGGGGGGGAAAAACTGTTTTTT.

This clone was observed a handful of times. The CDR3 sequence: CASSPSGQLYNEQFF. CDR3 nucleotide sequence: TGTGCCAGCAGCCCCTCGGGACAGCTTTACAATGAGCAGTTCTTC. The rearrangement joins TRBV14 to TRBJ2-1; 7 bases fit TRBD1. V shed 4 bases, J shed 4 bases, and the junction held 7 bases outside the gene matches. CDR1 and CDR2 (germline): SGHDN, FVKESK. CDR3 length equals 15 residues.

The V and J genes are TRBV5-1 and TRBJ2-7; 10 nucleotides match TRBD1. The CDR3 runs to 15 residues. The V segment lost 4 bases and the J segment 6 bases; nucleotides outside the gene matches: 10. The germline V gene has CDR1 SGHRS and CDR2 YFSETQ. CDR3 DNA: TGCGCCAGCAGCCCCACCGGGACAGGGGATCGCGAGCAGTACTTC. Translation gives CASSPTGTGDREQYF.

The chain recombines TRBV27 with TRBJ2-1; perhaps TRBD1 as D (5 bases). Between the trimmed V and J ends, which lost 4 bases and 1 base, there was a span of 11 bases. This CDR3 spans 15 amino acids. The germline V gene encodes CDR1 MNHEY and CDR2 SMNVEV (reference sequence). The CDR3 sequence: CASSSTGSSYNEQFF. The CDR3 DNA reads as TGTGCCAGCAGTTCCACAGGTTCTTCCTACAATGAGCAGTTCTTC.

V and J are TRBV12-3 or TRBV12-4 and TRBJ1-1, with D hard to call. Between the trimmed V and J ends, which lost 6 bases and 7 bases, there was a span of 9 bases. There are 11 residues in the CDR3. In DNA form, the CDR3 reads TGTGCCAGCAGAACTCTCCTTGAAGCTTTCTTT. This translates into CASRTLLEAFF.